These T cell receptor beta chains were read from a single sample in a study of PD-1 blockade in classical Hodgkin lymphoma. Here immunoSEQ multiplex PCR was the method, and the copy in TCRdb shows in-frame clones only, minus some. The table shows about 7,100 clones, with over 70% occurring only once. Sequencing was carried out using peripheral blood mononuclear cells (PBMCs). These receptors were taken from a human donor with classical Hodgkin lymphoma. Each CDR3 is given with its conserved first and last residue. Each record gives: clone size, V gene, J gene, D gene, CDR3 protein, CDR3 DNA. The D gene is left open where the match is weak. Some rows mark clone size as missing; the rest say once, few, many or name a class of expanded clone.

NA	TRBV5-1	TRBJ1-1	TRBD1	CASSLGGTGNTEAFF	TGCGCCAGCAGCTTGGGTGGGACAGGGAACACTGAAGCTTTCTTT
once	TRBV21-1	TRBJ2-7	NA	CASSKARGQRSAASHEQYF	TGTGCCAGCAGCAAAGCGCGAGGGCAGCGCTCTGCAGCTTCCCACGAGCAGTACTTC
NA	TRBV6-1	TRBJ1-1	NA	CASSSQGYTEAFF	TGTGCCAGCAGTTCACAGGGATACACTGAAGCTTTCTTT
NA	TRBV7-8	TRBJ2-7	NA	CASSLDAGLTYEQYF	TGTGCCAGCAGCTTAGACGCAGGGTTGACCTACGAGCAGTACTTC
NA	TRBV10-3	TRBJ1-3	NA	CAISQATSGNTIYF	TGTGCCATCAGTCAGGCTACCTCTGGAAACACCATATATTTT
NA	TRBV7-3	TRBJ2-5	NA	CASSRREGETQYF	TGTGCCAGCAGCCGGCGAGAGGGAGAGACCCAGTACTTC
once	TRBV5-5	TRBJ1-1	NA	CASSFELGTEAFF	TGTGCCAGCAGCTTTGAACTAGGAACTGAAGCTTTCTTT
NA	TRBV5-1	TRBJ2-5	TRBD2	CASSLAASGGSQYF	TGCGCCAGCAGCTTGGCGGCTAGCGGGGGGTCCCAGTACTTC
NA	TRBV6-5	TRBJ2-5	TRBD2	CASSGSSGGGETQYF	TGTGCCAGCAGCGGATCTAGCGGGGGAGGGGAGACCCAGTACTTC
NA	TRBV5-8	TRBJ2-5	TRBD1	CASSSRDRGIYQETQYF	TGTGCCAGCAGCTCTCGTGACAGGGGAATATACCAAGAGACCCAGTACTTC
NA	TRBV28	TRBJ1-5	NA	CASSPGGGALNQPQHF	TGTGCCAGCAGTCCCGGGGGAGGTGCCCTTAATCAGCCCCAGCATTTT
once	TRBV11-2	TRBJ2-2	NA	CASSSWSTGELFF	TGTGCCAGCAGCTCCTGGTCCACCGGGGAGCTGTTTTTT
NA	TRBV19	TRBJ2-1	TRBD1	CASTDRGDEQFF	TGTGCCAGTACAGACAGGGGCGATGAGCAGTTCTTC
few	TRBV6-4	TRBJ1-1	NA	CASLEDWAFF	TGTGCCAGCCTCGAGGACTGGGCTTTCTTT
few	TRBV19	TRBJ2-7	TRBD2	CASRVLAGDSYEQYF	TGTGCCAGTAGGGTCCTAGCGGGGGACTCCTACGAGCAGTACTTC
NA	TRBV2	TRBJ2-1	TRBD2	CASSPFVGGLVNEQFF	TGTGCCAGCAGCCCCTTCGTGGGAGGGCTAGTCAATGAGCAGTTCTTC
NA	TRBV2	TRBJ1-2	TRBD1	CASRGTGDANYGYTF	TGTGCCAGCAGGGGGACAGGGGACGCTAACTATGGCTACACCTTC
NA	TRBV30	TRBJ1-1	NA	CAWTRERGNTEAFF	TGTGCCTGGACCCGAGAGAGGGGCAACACTGAAGCTTTCTTT
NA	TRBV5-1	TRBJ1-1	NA	CASSSIGGTEAFF	TGCGCCAGCAGCTCTATAGGGGGCACTGAAGCTTTCTTT
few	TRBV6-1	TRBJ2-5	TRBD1	CASSEVQGIQETQYF	TGTGCCAGCAGTGAAGTACAGGGGATCCAAGAGACCCAGTACTTC
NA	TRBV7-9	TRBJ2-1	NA	CASSRDNEQFF	TGTGCCAGCAGCCGAGACAATGAGCAGTTCTTC
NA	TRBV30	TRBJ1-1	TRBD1	CAWSPISGTGDRNTEAFF	TGTGCCTGGAGTCCAATCTCCGGGACAGGGGATCGGAACACTGAAGCTTTCTTT
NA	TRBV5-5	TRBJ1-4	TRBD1	CASSSDRGNEKLFF	TGTGCCAGCAGCTCGGACAGGGGTAATGAAAAACTGTTTTTT
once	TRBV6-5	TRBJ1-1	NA	CASSYNSLNTEAFF	TGTGCCAGCAGTTACAACAGTCTCAACACTGAAGCTTTCTTT
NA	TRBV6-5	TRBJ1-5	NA	CASRSLVGDQPQHF	TGTGCCAGCAGGTCCTTGGTGGGGGATCAGCCCCAGCATTTT
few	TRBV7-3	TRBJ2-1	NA	CASSVLEGNEQFF	TGTGCCAGCAGCGTGCTAGAAGGAAATGAGCAGTTCTTC
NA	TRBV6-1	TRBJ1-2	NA	CASSERTQGNYGYTF	TGTGCCAGCAGTGAACGTACGCAGGGGAACTATGGCTACACCTTC
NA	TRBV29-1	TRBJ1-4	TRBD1	CSVPGGTGVTNEKLFF	TGCAGCGTCCCCGGGGGGACAGGGGTGACTAATGAAAAACTGTTTTTT
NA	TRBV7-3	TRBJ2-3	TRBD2	CASSPSGFTDTQYF	TGTGCCAGCAGTCCTAGCGGATTCACAGATACGCAGTATTTT
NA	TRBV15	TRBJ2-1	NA	CATSRDLMPPLNNEQFF	TGTGCCACCAGCAGAGATCTGATGCCCCCGCTGAACAATGAGCAGTTCTTC
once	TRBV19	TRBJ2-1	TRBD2	CASSISGGDEQFF	TGTGCCAGTAGTATTTCGGGGGGGGATGAGCAGTTCTTC
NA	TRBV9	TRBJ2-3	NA	CASNKGVSSADTQYF	TGTGCCAGCAACAAGGGGGTCTCCTCGGCAGATACGCAGTATTTT
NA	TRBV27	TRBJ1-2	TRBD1	CASSPQTTGVLGYTF	TGTGCCAGCAGTCCGCAGACTACAGGGGTCTTAGGCTACACCTTC
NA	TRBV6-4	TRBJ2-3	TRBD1	CASSDSRDRVSTDTQYF	TGTGCCAGCAGTGACTCAAGGGACAGGGTGAGCACAGATACGCAGTATTTT
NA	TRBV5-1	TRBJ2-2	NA	CASSLSGVDTGELFF	TGCGCCAGCAGCTTGAGTGGAGTGGACACCGGGGAGCTGTTTTTT
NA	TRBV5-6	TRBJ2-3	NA	CASSNSLRGINTDTQYF	TGTGCCAGCAGCAACTCCCTACGCGGGATTAACACAGATACGCAGTATTTT
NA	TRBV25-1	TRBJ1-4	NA	CASSGGWANEKLFF	TGTGCCAGCAGTGGAGGGTGGGCTAATGAAAAACTGTTTTTT
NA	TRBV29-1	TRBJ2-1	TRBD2	CSTTFLAGDNEQFF	TGCAGCACAACTTTTCTCGCGGGGGATAATGAGCAGTTCTTC
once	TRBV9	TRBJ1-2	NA	CASSVRPVQGNRGYTF	TGTGCCAGCAGCGTCCGCCCTGTACAGGGAAATAGGGGCTACACCTTC
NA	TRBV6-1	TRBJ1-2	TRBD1	CASSPTGDYGYTF	TGTGCCAGCAGTCCGACAGGGGACTATGGCTACACCTTC
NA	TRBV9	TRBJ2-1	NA	CASSVEGGYNEQFF	TGTGCCAGCAGCGTAGAAGGTGGTTACAATGAGCAGTTCTTC
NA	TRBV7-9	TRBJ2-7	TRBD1	CASSYPGQGYVEQYF	TGTGCCAGCAGCTACCCGGGACAGGGGTACGTCGAGCAGTACTTC
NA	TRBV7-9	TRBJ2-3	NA	CASSPTLPGSTDTQYF	TGTGCCAGCAGCCCAACCCTCCCGGGGTCCACAGATACGCAGTATTTT
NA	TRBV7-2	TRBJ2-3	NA	CASSSLQADTQYF	TGTGCCAGCAGCTCGCTTCAGGCAGATACGCAGTATTTT
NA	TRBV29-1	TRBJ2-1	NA	CSVAPFRGAEQFF	TGCAGCGTTGCCCCCTTTAGGGGAGCGGAGCAGTTCTTC